This T cell receptor (beta chain) originates from a study of blood T cell repertoires in COVID-19 (TCRdb year 2020). About the investigation overall: The collaborator samples originated in the United States, Italy and Spain and spanned the acute and convalescent phases of COVID-19. The prospective study material was composed of cDNA or gDNA derived from T cells, B-cell-depleted T cells, or PBMCs. Deeply sampled blood TCRbeta repertoires from subjects exposed to, actively infected with, or recovered from COVID-19 were included in the dataset. The repertoires were made available in a free public database intended to serve as a resource for research on the immune response to SARS-CoV-2. The samples were drawn from two sources: the first 160 participants of the ongoing ImmuneRACE study, and over 1,000 subjects contributed by 6 global collaborators. A de-identified subject ID, COVID-19 status, age in years and sex were almost always included in the sample metadata. HLA class I and class II types, where available, came from metadata supplied by the sample provider rather than from assay-based typing.

Taken from cysteine to phenylalanine, the CDR3 has 13 residues. CDR3 DNA is the only sequence kept; it has 39 bases, read in frame from the first base. The germline ends are 7 bases apart after V is trimmed by 1 base and J by 6 bases. As encoded in the germline V gene, CDR1 is SGHDT while CDR2 is YYEEEE. Whole blood was collected in K2EDTA tubes by collaborating institutions according to the institutions' own protocols. Collaborator samples were shipped for TCRbeta analysis as frozen whole blood, isolated PBMCs, or DNA extracted from either sample type. A word on this clone: Its cognate antigen has yet to be identified. The input lacks base qualities; no much larger clone sits a single base away.

TCRbeta CDR3 regions were amplified from genomic DNA by means of the immunoSEQ Assay, a bias-controlled multiplex PCR. The paper's data handling went like this. Nucleated cell counts per sample were estimated from amplification of reference gene primers within the assay. To quantify the absolute abundance of each unique TCRbeta CDR3 rearrangement, sequence reads were collapsed and filtered. For each sample, productive Simpson clonality was calculated as the square root of Simpson's diversity index over productive rearrangements. Not all clones reach the TCRdb copy of this immuneACCESS table, which keeps in-frame sequences only. Checked studies attribute under half of the gap to unresolved V genes and leave the rest unexplained. V and J calls and clone size are given by that table; D and trimming were obtained from the DNA. This sample gives approximately 120,000 clones in total; roughly 81% of them show up just once. The top ten clonotypes cover roughly a tenth of the sample.

What the research found in general, with its limitations: How much clinical and demographic metadata was included differed by source and by participant, and the metadata was provided uncurated.

Recombination linked TRBV5-6 to TRBJ2-2, with a tentative D gene TRBD1 over 5 matching bases. Sequenced: peripheral blood. This clonotype was sampled from a human donor in a cohort sampled during active COVID-19. The nucleotides read TGTGCCAGCAGCTTGAAGGGGCCCGGGGAGCTGTTTTTT. The translation is CASSLKGPGELFF. Beyond the CDR3, the reference TRBV5-6 and TRBJ2-2 genes provide the residues; the full variable domain reads: DAGVTQSPTHLIKTRGQQVTLRCSPKSGHDTVSWYQQALGQGPQFIFQYYEEEERQRGNFPDRFSGHQFPNYSSELNVNALLLGDSALYLCASSLKGPGELFFGEGSRLTVL.